This T cell receptor beta chain came from a study of cytomegalovirus exposure and HLA in healthy donors. Study information: Later, an analysis reported that the 95 to 150 validation repertoires had used the same platform as the roughly 720 first-cohort repertoires.

Sequencing used immunoSEQ multiplex PCR; TCRdb keeps in-frame clones, though not all of them. Counted here are about 120,000 clones, 89% occurring once; the ten biggest clones make up 2% to 2.5%. A roughly 120-subject validation cohort, separate from the roughly 670-subject first cohort, supplied the donors. General study points: A list of about 180 TCR beta chains associated with cytomegalovirus was given. Researchers reported that a few CMV-associated chains were confirmed in vitro as CMV antigen-specific.

On this clone: Antigen: not known.

The sequencing sample was made of PBMCs. This TCR came from a woman aged 18 to 35 in good health and CMV-seronegative.

DNA of the CDR3: TGCAGCGGGTCCGGCGGCCCCTTGAGCAATAATGAAAAACTGTTTTTT. This encodes CSGSGGPLSNNEKLFF. J is TRBJ1-4 and V is TRBV29-1; D ambiguous. Per the germline V gene, CDR1 is SQVTM and CDR2 is ANQGSEA. V dropped 7 bases and J dropped 4 bases, with 22 bases sitting between them. The CDR3 covers 16 residues.